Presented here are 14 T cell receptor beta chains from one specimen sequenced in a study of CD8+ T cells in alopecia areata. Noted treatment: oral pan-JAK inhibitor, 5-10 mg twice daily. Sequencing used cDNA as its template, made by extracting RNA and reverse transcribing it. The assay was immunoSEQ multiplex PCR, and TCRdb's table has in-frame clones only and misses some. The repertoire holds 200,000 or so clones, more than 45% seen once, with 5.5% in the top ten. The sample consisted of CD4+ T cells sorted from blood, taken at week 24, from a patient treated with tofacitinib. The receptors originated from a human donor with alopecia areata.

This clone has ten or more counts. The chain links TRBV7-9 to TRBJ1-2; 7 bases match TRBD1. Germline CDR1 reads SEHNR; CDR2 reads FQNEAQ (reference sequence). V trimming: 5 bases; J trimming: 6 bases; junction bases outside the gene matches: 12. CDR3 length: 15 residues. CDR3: CASSAKGARENGYTF. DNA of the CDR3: TGTGCCAGCAGCGCGAAGGGGGCGAGGGAGAATGGCTACACCTTC.

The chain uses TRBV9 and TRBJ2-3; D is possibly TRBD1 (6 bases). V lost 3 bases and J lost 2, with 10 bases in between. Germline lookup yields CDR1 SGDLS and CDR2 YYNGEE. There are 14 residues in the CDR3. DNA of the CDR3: TGTGCCAGCAGCGCAAGGGACAACACAGATACGCAGTATTTT. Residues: CASSARDNTDTQYF. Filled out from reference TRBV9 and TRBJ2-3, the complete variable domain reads DSGVTQTPKHLITATGQRVTLRCSPRSGDLSVYWYQQSLDQGLQFLIQYYNGEERAKGNILERFSAQQFPDLHSELNLSSLELGDSALYFCASSARDNTDTQYFGPGTRLTVL.

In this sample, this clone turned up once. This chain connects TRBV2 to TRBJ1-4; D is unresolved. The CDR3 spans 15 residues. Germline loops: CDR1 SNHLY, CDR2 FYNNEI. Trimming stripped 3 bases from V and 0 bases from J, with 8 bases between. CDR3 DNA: TGTGCCAGCAGTGAGTCCGACGCAACTAATGAAAAACTGTTTTTT. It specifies CASSESDATNEKLFF.

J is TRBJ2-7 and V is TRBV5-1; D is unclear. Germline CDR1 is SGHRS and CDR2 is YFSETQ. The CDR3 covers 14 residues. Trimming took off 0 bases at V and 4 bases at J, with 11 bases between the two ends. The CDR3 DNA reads TGCGCCAGCAGCTTGGCCGTGTCTTCATACGAGCAGTACTTC. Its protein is CASSLAVSSYEQYF. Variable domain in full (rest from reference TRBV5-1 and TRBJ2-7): KAGVTQTPRYLIKTRGQQVTLSCSPISGHRSVSWYQQTPGQGLQFLFEYFSETQRNKGNFPGRFSGRQFSNSRSEMNVSTLELGDSALYLCASSLAVSSYEQYFGPGTRLTVT.

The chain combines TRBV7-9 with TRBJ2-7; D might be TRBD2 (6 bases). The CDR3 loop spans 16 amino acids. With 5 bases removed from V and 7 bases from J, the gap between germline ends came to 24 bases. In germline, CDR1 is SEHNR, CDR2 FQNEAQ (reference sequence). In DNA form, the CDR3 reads TGTGCCAGCAGCGGGACGGGGAGGCCACCGCGTTTGGAGCAGTACTTC. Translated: CASSGTGRPPRLEQYF.

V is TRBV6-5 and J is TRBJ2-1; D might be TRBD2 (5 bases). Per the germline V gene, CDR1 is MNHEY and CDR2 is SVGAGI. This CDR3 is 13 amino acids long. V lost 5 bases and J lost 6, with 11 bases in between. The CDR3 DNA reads TGTGCCAGCAGTAGCGGCAGATCCAATGAGCAGTTCTTC. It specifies CASSSGRSNEQFF.

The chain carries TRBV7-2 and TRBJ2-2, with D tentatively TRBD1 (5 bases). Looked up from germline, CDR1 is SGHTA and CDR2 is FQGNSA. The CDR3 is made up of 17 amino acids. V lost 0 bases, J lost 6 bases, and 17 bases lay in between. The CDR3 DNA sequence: TGTGCCAGCAGCTTAGCCGGCAGGGTATTTTCCTCCGGGGAGCTGTTTTTT. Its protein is CASSLAGRVFSSGELFF.

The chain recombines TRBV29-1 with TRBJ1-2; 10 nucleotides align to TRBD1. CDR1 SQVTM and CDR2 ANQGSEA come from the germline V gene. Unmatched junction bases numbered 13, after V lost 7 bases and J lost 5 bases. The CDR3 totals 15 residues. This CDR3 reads CSATGGTGDLYGYTF. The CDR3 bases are TGCAGCGCCACCGGTGGGACAGGGGATCTGTATGGCTACACCTTC.

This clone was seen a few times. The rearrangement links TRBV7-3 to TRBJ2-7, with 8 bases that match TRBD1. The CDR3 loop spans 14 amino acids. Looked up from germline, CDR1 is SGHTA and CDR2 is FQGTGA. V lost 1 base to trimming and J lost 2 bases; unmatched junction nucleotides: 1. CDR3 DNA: TGTGCCAGCAGCTTAAGACAGGGGCCCTACGAGCAGTACTTC. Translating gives CASSLRQGPYEQYF.

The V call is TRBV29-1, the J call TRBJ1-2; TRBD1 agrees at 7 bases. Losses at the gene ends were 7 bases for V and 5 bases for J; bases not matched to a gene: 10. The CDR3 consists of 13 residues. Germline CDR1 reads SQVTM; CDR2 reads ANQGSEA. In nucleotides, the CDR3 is TGCAGCGCCATGGGGGGACAGTGGTATGGCTACACCTTC. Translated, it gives CSAMGGQWYGYTF.

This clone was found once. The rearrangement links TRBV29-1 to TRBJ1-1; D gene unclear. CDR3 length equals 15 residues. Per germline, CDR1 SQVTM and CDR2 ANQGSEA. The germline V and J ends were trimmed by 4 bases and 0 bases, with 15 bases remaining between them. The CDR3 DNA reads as TGCAGCGTTGCTACAGCTGCGGAATTGAACACTGAAGCTTTCTTT. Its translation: CSVATAAELNTEAFF.

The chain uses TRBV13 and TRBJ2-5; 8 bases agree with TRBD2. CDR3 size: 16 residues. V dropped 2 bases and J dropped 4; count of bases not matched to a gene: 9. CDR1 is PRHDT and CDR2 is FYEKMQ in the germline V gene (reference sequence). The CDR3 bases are TGTGCCAGCAGCTTACATCCGGGAGGGCGATCAGAGACCCAGTACTTC. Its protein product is CASSLHPGGRSETQYF.

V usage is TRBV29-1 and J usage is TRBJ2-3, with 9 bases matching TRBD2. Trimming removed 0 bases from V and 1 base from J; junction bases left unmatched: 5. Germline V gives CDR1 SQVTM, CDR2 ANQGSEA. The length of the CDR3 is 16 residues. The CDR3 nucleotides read TGCAGCGTTGAAGATTTCAGCGGGGGGCGCACAGATACGCAGTATTTT. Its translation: CSVEDFSGGRTDTQYF.

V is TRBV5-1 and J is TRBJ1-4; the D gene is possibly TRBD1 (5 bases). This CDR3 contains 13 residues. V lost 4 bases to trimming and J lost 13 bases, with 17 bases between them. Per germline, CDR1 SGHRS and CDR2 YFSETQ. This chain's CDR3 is CASSPGAQGGLFF. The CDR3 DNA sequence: TGCGCCAGCAGCCCCGGGGCCCAGGGTGGACTGTTTTTT.